These 10 T cell receptor gamma chains were sequenced from one sample in a study of Vδ1+ human thymocytes. Extracted RNA was reverse transcribed into cDNA. Multiplex PCR used pooled V-gene forward primers and a constant-region reverse primer to amplify CDR3s. TCRdb ran CATT on the multiplex PCR reads. This sample carries about 36,000 gamma-chain clones, around 20% of them seen once, and the ten largest clones take roughly 2%. Notes on the study in general: Highly polyclonal TRG and TRD repertoires with Gaussian CDR3 length distributions appeared in thymus.

These receptors have no known antigen. Input material: Vdelta1+ gamma-delta thymocytes from the thymus. Subset of the sample: FACS-sorted CD3+ TCRalphabeta- TCRVdelta1+ TCRVdelta2- thymocytes. The receptors come from a girl in the first two years of life who had congenital heart surgery.

The rearrangement uses TRGV2 and TRGJ1 or TRGJ2. V was clipped by 0 bases and J by 3 bases; unmatched bases: 11. In germline, CDR1 is EGSNGY, CDR2 YDSYNSKV. CDR3 length: 16 residues. The CDR3 protein is CATWDGPRFGYYKKLF. In DNA form, the CDR3 reads TGTGCCACCTGGGACGGGCCGAGATTTGGTTATTATAAGAAACTCTTT.

This clone was seen only a few times. A much larger clonotype is one base distant, so this may be a read error. The J gene is TRGJ1 or TRGJ2, the V gene TRGV9. Germline V gene sequence: CDR1 GITISATS, CDR2 ISYDGTV (reference sequence). The CDR3 length is 14 residues. This CDR3 reads CALWEVQNHYKKLF. CDR3 nucleotides: TGTGCCTTGTGGGAGGTGCAGAATCATTATAAGAAACTCTTT.

Comments on this clone: Other DNA sequences of this sample code for an identical CDR3. The chain has TRGV9 and TRGJ1 or TRGJ2. This CDR3 region has 13 residues. The V and J ends lost 1 base and 4 bases, in that order; junction bases with no gene match: 4. The V gene's germline CDR1 is GITISATS and CDR2 ISYDGTV (reference sequence). In DNA, the CDR3 is TGTGCCTTGTGGGAGGTTCCCTATTATAAGAAACTCTTT. Protein sequence: CALWEVPYYKKLF.

This clone was seen more than once but under ten times. A much more abundant neighbour one base away suggests this may be a read error. The chain uses TRGV3 and TRGJ1 or TRGJ2. There are 13 residues in the CDR3. Trimming took 3 bases from V and 2 from J; bases not matched to a gene: 4. Germline V CDR1 and CDR2: VTNTFY, YDVSTARD (reference sequence). The CDR3 sequence is CATWDVHYYKKLF. CDR3 in DNA: TGTGCCACCTGGGACGTACATTATTATAAGAAACTCTTT.

This chain links TRGV2 with TRGJ1 or TRGJ2. The CDR3 length is 16 residues. Germline V gives CDR1 EGSNGY, CDR2 YDSYNSKV. After removal of 0 bases from V and 5 bases from J, the junction contained 13 bases not matched to a gene. In nucleotides, the CDR3 is TGTGCCACCTGGGACGGGAAAAATCCGGGGAATTATAAGAAACTCTTT. Translated, it gives CATWDGKNPGNYKKLF.

The chain is built from TRGV2 and TRGJ1 or TRGJ2. The CDR3 extends over 15 amino acids. CDR1 is EGSNGY and CDR2 is YDSYNSKV in the germline V gene. With 0 bases clipped from V and 2 bases from J, the junction kept 7 bases outside the gene matches. Written as DNA, the CDR3 is TGTGCCACCTGGGACGGGCCCCCTTATTATTATAAGAAACTCTTT. Translating gives CATWDGPPYYYKKLF.

Concerning this clone: This CDR3 is also generated by other DNA sequences in the sample. The chain links TRGV4 to TRGJ1 or TRGJ2. The CDR3 sequence is 15 residues long. Germline V gene data show CDR1 as EGSTGY and CDR2 as YDSYTSSV. J gave up 2 bases and V 1 base, and 8 bases lay outside the gene matches. For the CDR3, the DNA is TGTGCCACCTGGGATGGTCAGTACCATTATTATAAGAAACTCTTT. The encoded protein is CATWDGQYHYYKKLF.

The V and J genes are TRGV4 and TRGJ1 or TRGJ2. Germline V gene lookup returns CDR1 EGSTGY and CDR2 YDSYTSSV. The V and J ends lost 0 bases and 8 bases, in that order; junction bases with no gene match: 7. CDR3 length: 13 residues. The CDR3 DNA reads as TGTGCCACCTGGGATGGGCCTGAACATAAGAAACTCTTT. Protein sequence: CATWDGPEHKKLF.

Regarding this clone: Other DNA sequences within the sample encode an identical CDR3. This sequence joins TRGV8 and TRGJ1 or TRGJ2. The CDR3 runs 13 residues. V lost 0 bases, J lost 4 bases, and 3 bases stayed unmatched. Germline lookup yields CDR1 VENAVY and CDR2 YDSYNSRV. This CDR3 reads CATWDRPYYKKLF. The CDR3 region has the DNA TGTGCCACCTGGGATAGGCCCTATTATAAGAAACTCTTT.

The chain links TRGV2 to TRGJP2. This CDR3 is built from 15 residues. Germline V gene lookup returns CDR1 EGSNGY and CDR2 YDSYNSKV. V was pared by 2 bases and J by 5 bases, with 8 bases of the junction left unmatched. The CDR3 sequence is CATWDAMGSDWIKTF. CDR3 DNA sequence: TGTGCCACCTGGGACGCGATGGGGAGTGATTGGATCAAGACGTTT.